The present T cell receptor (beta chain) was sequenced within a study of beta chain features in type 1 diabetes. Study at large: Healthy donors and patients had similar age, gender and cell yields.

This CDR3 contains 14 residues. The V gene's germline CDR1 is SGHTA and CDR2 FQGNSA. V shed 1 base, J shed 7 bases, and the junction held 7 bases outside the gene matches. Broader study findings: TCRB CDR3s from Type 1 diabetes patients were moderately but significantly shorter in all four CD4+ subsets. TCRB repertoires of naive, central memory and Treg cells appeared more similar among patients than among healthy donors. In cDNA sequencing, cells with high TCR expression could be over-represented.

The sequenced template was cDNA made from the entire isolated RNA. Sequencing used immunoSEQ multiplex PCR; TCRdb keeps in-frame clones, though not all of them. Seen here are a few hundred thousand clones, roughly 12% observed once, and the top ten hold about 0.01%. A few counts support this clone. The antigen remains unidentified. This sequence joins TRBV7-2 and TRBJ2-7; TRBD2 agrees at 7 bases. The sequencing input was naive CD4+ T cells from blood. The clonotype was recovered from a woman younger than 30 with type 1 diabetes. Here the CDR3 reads CASSLVGTIIEQYF. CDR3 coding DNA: TGTGCCAGCAGCTTAGTCGGGACTATTATAGAGCAGTACTTC.